A selection of T cell receptor beta chains follows, all from one sample in a study of blood T cells in healthy people across ages. One entry per CDR3 protein, called by TCRdb with MiXCR from the 5' RACE reads. The data contain approximately 680,000 distinct CDR3 sequences, 32% of them singletons. Source material: blood. The receptor set was obtained from a woman of 80 years or more in good health. Both conserved end residues are part of each CDR3. The D gene is left open where the match is weak. The size field is filled for only some rows; it gives once, few, many or a size class.

J: TRBJ2-5
D: TRBD2
V: TRBV20-1
size: many
DNA: TGCAGTGCTAGTGTTAGCGGGGAGACCCAGTACTTC
CDR3: CSASVSGETQYF

J: TRBJ1-2
D: .
V: TRBV7-2
size: many
DNA: TGTGCCAGCAGCTCCTCGGGCAATTGGGTTAATGGCTACACCTTC
CDR3: CASSSSGNWVNGYTF

J: TRBJ2-7
D: TRBD1
V: TRBV5-6
size: many
DNA: TGTGCCAGCAGCTCAACCGGGACAGGGGACTCCGGGCAACAGTACTTC
CDR3: CASSSTGTGDSGQQYF

J: TRBJ2-7
D: .
V: TRBV12-3/TRBV12-4
size: many
DNA: TGTGCCAGCAGTTTATCGTTGAGGGGCGAGCAGTACTTC
CDR3: CASSLSLRGEQYF

J: TRBJ2-7
D: .
V: TRBV20-1
size: few
DNA: TGCAGTGCTAGAGATGGTTATTACGAGCAGTACTTC
CDR3: CSARDGYYEQYF

J: TRBJ2-7
D: TRBD2
V: TRBV20-1
size: .
DNA: TGCAGTGCTAAATCAGCTAGCGGGGGTACCTACGAGCAGTACTTC
CDR3: CSAKSASGGTYEQYF

J: TRBJ1-1
D: .
V: TRBV5-1
size: few
DNA: TGCGCCAGCGGCTCCCTCAGAGGGGGGGCTGAAGCTTTCTTT
CDR3: CASGSLRGGAEAFF

J: TRBJ2-4
D: TRBD1
V: TRBV28
size: many
DNA: TGTGCCAGCACCCTGACAGGGGGTGAAAATCAGTACTTC
CDR3: CASTLTGGENQYF

J: TRBJ2-7
D: .
V: TRBV6-6
size: .
DNA: TGTGCCAGCAGTTACTGGCGGGGCCGGGAGCAGTACTTC
CDR3: CASSYWRGREQYF

J: TRBJ1-1
D: .
V: TRBV30
size: .
DNA: TGTGCCTGGGGGGGCGTTAAAGCTTTCTTT
CDR3: CAWGGVKAFF

J: TRBJ2-5
D: .
V: TRBV7-7
size: many
DNA: TGTGCTAGCAGCCGAACTAATTTTCAAGAGACCCAGTACTTC
CDR3: CASSRTNFQETQYF

J: TRBJ2-3
D: .
V: TRBV5-1
size: .
DNA: TGCGCCAGCAGCTTGGGGATCGTGTCGGGGGTGGGCACAGATACGCAGTATTTT
CDR3: CASSLGIVSGVGTDTQYF

J: TRBJ2-2
D: .
V: TRBV5-6
size: few
DNA: TGTGCCAGCAGCTTAAGACTAGCCGGGGAGCTGTTTTTT
CDR3: CASSLRLAGELFF

J: TRBJ2-3
D: .
V: TRBV5-4
size: many
DNA: TGTGCCAGCAGCTCCGCGGACACAGATACGCAGTATTTT
CDR3: CASSSADTDTQYF

J: TRBJ1-2
D: TRBD1
V: TRBV6-2/TRBV6-3
size: many
DNA: TGTGCCAGCAGTCGGGACAGGATGAACTTCGGCTACACCTTC
CDR3: CASSRDRMNFGYTF

J: TRBJ2-1
D: .
V: TRBV9
size: many
DNA: TGTGCCAGCAGCGTAGAGGGGGGGGTTTACAATGAGCAGTTCTTC
CDR3: CASSVEGGVYNEQFF

J: TRBJ2-7
D: .
V: TRBV12-3/TRBV12-4
size: .
DNA: TGTGCCAGCAATTTGAGGTCAAGGGGTCTAACGGGGGGCGTCGAGCAGTACTTC
CDR3: CASNLRSRGLTGGVEQYF

J: TRBJ2-2
D: TRBD1
V: TRBV7-9
size: once
DNA: TGTGCCAGCAGCCCGGACAGGGGGCTAGCCGGGGAGCTGTTTTTT
CDR3: CASSPDRGLAGELFF

J: TRBJ2-1
D: TRBD2
V: TRBV4-3
size: .
DNA: TGCGCCAGCAGCCGGGGACTAGTGTCCAATGAGCAGTTCTTC
CDR3: CASSRGLVSNEQFF

J: TRBJ2-3
D: .
V: TRBV7-8
size: few
DNA: TGTGCCAGCAGCTTAGAGGCGGCGCTGACAGATACGCAGTATTTT
CDR3: CASSLEAALTDTQYF

J: TRBJ2-5
D: .
V: TRBV10-3
size: many
DNA: TGTGCCTCCCGGGAGCAAATGGGAGAGACCCAGTACTTC
CDR3: CASREQMGETQYF

J: TRBJ1-4
D: TRBD1
V: TRBV7-9
size: few
DNA: TGTGCCAGCAGCCTAAAAACCGGGACAGGGGAAAAACTGTTTTTT
CDR3: CASSLKTGTGEKLFF

J: TRBJ2-5
D: TRBD1
V: TRBV5-5
size: many
DNA: TGTGCCAGCAGCTCACAGACCTACGGGACAGGGGGCGGCGAGACCCAGTACTTC
CDR3: CASSSQTYGTGGGETQYF

J: TRBJ1-5
D: .
V: TRBV20-1
size: .
DNA: TGCAGTGCTAGTACCGGCTACAATCAGCCCCAGCATTTT
CDR3: CSASTGYNQPQHF

J: TRBJ1-1
D: .
V: TRBV7-3
size: many
DNA: TGTGCCAGCAGCTTGACGGGCGAGAGGGAAGCTTTCTTT
CDR3: CASSLTGEREAFF

J: TRBJ2-7
D: TRBD1
V: TRBV27
size: many
DNA: TGTGCCAGCAGTTCTGGACAGGGGGCTTTTTACGAGCAGTACTTC
CDR3: CASSSGQGAFYEQYF

J: TRBJ2-3
D: TRBD1
V: TRBV6-5
size: many
DNA: TGTGCCAGCAGTTACTCAGGACAGGGTAGCCGGTATTTT
CDR3: CASSYSGQGSRYF

J: TRBJ2-5
D: .
V: TRBV5-1
size: .
DNA: TGCGCCAGCACCATTCAATGGGCAAAACAAGAGACCCAGTACTTC
CDR3: CASTIQWAKQETQYF

J: TRBJ2-6
D: .
V: TRBV11-2
size: .
DNA: TGTGCCAGCAGCCCAGGACCGGGGACCTCTGGGGCCAACGCCCGGACTTTC
CDR3: CASSPGPGTSGANARTF

J: TRBJ2-6
D: .
V: TRBV7-9
size: .
DNA: TGTGCCAGCAGCACGTTCCGGGACACGAATAAAGATGGGGCCAACGTCCTGACTTTC
CDR3: CASSTFRDTNKDGANVLTF

J: TRBJ2-3
D: .
V: TRBV5-1
size: many
DNA: TGCGCCAGCAGCTTGGGACTAGACCCACCTCCAGATACGCAGTATTTT
CDR3: CASSLGLDPPPDTQYF

J: TRBJ1-2
D: .
V: TRBV13
size: many
DNA: TGTGCCAGCAGCTTACGGGTTGGGGACTATGGCTACACCTTC
CDR3: CASSLRVGDYGYTF